The 18 T cell receptor beta chains below all came from one sample that was sequenced in a study of Ad26.COV2.S vaccination and SARS-CoV-2 variants. Treatment noted: 19 received Ad26.COV2.S at low or high dose, single or two shots; about 5 received placebo; per-sample allocation not given. At day 63 after the first vaccine or placebo injection, samples were drawn. Profiling relied on immunoSEQ multiplex PCR, and the TCRdb table lists in-frame clones only, not all of them. The sample has 410,000 or so clones, 92% seen once. The sequences come from peripheral blood, collected in a trial of Ad26.COV2.S vaccine versus placebo. All receptors derive from a person between 18 and 65 years old who received the Ad26.COV2.S COVID-19 vaccine or a placebo.

The chain combines TRBV18 with TRBJ2-7; TRBD1 agrees at 7 bases. The CDR3 extends over 16 amino acids. V lost 3 bases to trimming and J lost 5 bases; unmatched junction nucleotides: 13. Germline V gene sequence: CDR1 KGHSH, CDR2 LQKENI. CDR3: CASSPKKTQGKNEQYF. Here the CDR3 DNA reads TGTGCCAGCTCACCGAAGAAGACACAGGGGAAAAACGAGCAGTACTTC.

On this clone: The junction departs from the called germline gene at one end, perhaps through a read error. The chain has TRBV6-4 and TRBJ1-5; perhaps TRBD1 as D (5 bases). CDR3 size: 9 residues. Germline loops: CDR1 MRHNA, CDR2 SNTAGT. CDR3 sequence: CASSEGATF. In DNA, the CDR3 is TGTGCCAGCAGTGAAGGGGCGACCTTT.

J is TRBJ1-1 and V is TRBV6-1; possibly TRBD1 for D (5 bases). CDR1 and CDR2 (germline): MNHNS, SASEGT. This CDR3 is 15 amino acids long. V was clipped by 0 bases and J by 1 base, with 9 bases between them. For the CDR3, the DNA is TGTGCCAGCAGTGAAGCTGGCAGGGCGAACACTGAAGCTTTCTTT. Its translation: CASSEAGRANTEAFF.

The rearrangement joins TRBV15 to TRBJ2-1; D uncertain. In germline, CDR1 is LNHNV, CDR2 YYDKDF (reference sequence). The V and J ends lost 2 bases and 11 bases respectively, with 13 bases between them. The CDR3 extends over 13 amino acids. The CDR3 here is CATSRIPGQQQFF. Here the CDR3 DNA reads TGTGCCACCAGCAGAATCCCCGGTCAGCAGCAGTTCTTC. Combining the CDR3 with reference TRBV15 and TRBJ2-1 gives the whole variable domain DAMVIQNPRYQVTQFGKPVTLSCSQTLNHNVMYWYQQKSSQAPKLLFHYYDKDFNNEADTPDNFQSRRPNTSFCFLDIRSPGLGDTAMYLCATSRIPGQQQFFGPGTRLTVL.

This clone was detected a few times. V is TRBV14 and J is TRBJ1-1, with D perhaps matching TRBD1 (5 bases). Germline CDR1 reads SGHDN; CDR2 reads FVKESK. The CDR3 runs 16 residues. V gave up 4 bases and J gave up 0 bases, with 15 bases separating them. In DNA, the CDR3 is TGTGCCAGCAGCCCCGGGGGAATTAGCATGAACACTGAAGCTTTCTTT. It is translated as CASSPGGISMNTEAFF.

DNA for the CDR3: TGTGCCACCTCTGAGGCGGCAGGTGTCTACTTC. Translating it yields CATSEAAGVYF. J is TRBJ2-7 and V is TRBV6-6; no clear D gene. This CDR3 is built from 11 residues. Germline V CDR1 and CDR2: MNHNY, SVGAGI (reference sequence). Trimming took 10 bases from V and 13 from J, leaving 20 bases between them.

V gene TRBV5-4 combines with J gene TRBJ2-5, with D possibly being TRBD2 (5 bases). V lost 3 bases and J lost 1, with 13 bases in between. The CDR3 has 15 amino acids. The germline V gene has CDR1 SGHNT and CDR2 YYREEE (reference sequence). The CDR3, as DNA: TGTGCCAGCAGCTCAACGGGGAGCGTCCAAGAGACCCAGTACTTC. This codes for CASSSTGSVQETQYF.

The chain combines TRBV9 with TRBJ1-2, with D uncertain. V was cut by 3 bases and J by 6 bases, with 9 bases left in between. The germline CDR1 and CDR2 sequences are SGDLS and YYNGEE. This CDR3 contains 12 residues. The CDR3 is CASSADMDGYTF. Here the CDR3 DNA reads TGTGCCAGCAGCGCAGACATGGATGGCTACACCTTC.

The V gene is TRBV19, the J gene TRBJ2-7, with D hard to call. The V gene lost 3 bases and the J gene lost 8 bases, with 14 bases spanning the gap. This CDR3 has 13 residues. Germline CDR1 is LNHDA and CDR2 is SQIVND (reference sequence). CDR3: CASSISPGDKQYF. The CDR3 DNA reads as TGTGCCAGTAGTATTAGTCCTGGGGATAAGCAGTACTTC.

The gene calls are TRBV14 and TRBJ1-1, with D hard to call. Trimming cost V 4 bases and J 1 base, with 10 bases left between them. This CDR3 spans 14 amino acids. Per the germline V gene, CDR1 is SGHDN and CDR2 is FVKESK. CDR3 loop: CASSPRAPNTEAFF. The CDR3 region has the DNA TGTGCCAGCAGCCCCCGGGCCCCGAACACTGAAGCTTTCTTT. The variable domain in full, completed from reference TRBV14 and TRBJ1-1, reads EAGVTQFPSHSVIEKGQTVTLRCDPISGHDNLYWYRRVMGKEIKFLLHFVKESKQDESGMPNNRFLAERTGGTYSTLKVQPAELEDSGVYFCASSPRAPNTEAFFGQGTRLTVV.

The J gene is TRBJ1-2, the V gene TRBV5-4, with a tentative D call TRBD1 (6 bases). This CDR3 contains 14 residues. V lost 6 bases and J lost 2, with 14 bases in between. Looked up from germline, CDR1 is SGHNT and CDR2 is YYREEE (reference sequence). The CDR3 region has the DNA TGTGCCAGCACCAGAGCGGACAGAAACTATGGCTACACCTTC. Its translation is CASTRADRNYGYTF. Drawing the rest from reference TRBV5-4 and TRBJ1-2, the complete variable domain is ETGVTQSPTHLIKTRGQQVTLRCSSQSGHNTVSWYQQALGQGPQFIFQYYREEENGRGNFPPRFSGLQFPNYSSELNVNALELDDSALYLCASTRADRNYGYTFGSGTRLTVV.

This clone was observed a handful of times. This chain links TRBV7-9 with TRBJ1-6; tentatively, D is TRBD1 (5 bases). Germline assignment: CDR1 SEHNR and CDR2 FQNEAQ (reference sequence). V lost 1 base and J lost 13, with 14 bases in between. The CDR3 contains 14 residues. CDR3 residues: CASSLVMGTAPLHF. CDR3 coding DNA: TGTGCCAGCAGCTTAGTTATGGGGACTGCCCCCCTCCACTTT. The variable domain in full, with the rest retrieved from reference TRBV7-9 and TRBJ1-6, is DTGVSQNPRHKITKRGQNVTFRCDPISEHNRLYWYRQTLGQGPEFLTYFQNEAQLEKSRLLSDRFSAERPKGSFSTLEIQRTEQGDSAMYLCASSLVMGTAPLHFGNGTRLTVT.

The V gene is TRBV5-1, the J gene TRBJ2-3; weak D call: TRBD2 (5 bases). CDR3 size: 17 residues. Germline loops: CDR1 SGHRS, CDR2 YFSETQ. With 0 bases removed from V and 2 bases from J, the gap between germline ends came to 16 bases. The CDR3 sequence is CASSLEVVLAATDTQYF. The CDR3 nucleotides read TGCGCCAGCAGCTTGGAGGTGGTGCTAGCCGCCACAGATACGCAGTATTTT.

The chain links TRBV7-2 to TRBJ2-7; D unclear. Germline V CDR1 and CDR2: SGHTA, FQGNSA. The V gene lost 4 bases and the J gene lost 6 bases, with 10 bases spanning the gap. This CDR3 contains 12 residues. This CDR3 is CASSSYLGEQYF. The CDR3, as DNA: TGTGCCAGCAGCTCCTACCTAGGCGAGCAGTACTTC.

The chain combines TRBV28 with TRBJ2-1, with D unresolved. The ends were cut back, 6 bases at V and 9 bases at J, with 12 bases in the middle. Germline V gene sequence: CDR1 MDHEN, CDR2 SYDVKM. The CDR3 covers 12 residues. The CDR3 DNA follows: TGTGCCAGCAGGCTGAACGGTATTGAGCAGTTCTTC. Translating gives CASRLNGIEQFF. The full variable domain, completed using reference TRBV28 and TRBJ2-1, is DVKVTQSSRYLVKRTGEKVFLECVQDMDHENMFWYRQDPGLGLRLIYFSYDVKMKEKGDIPEGYSVSREKKERFSLILESASTNQTSMYLCASRLNGIEQFFGPGTRLTVL.

The J gene is TRBJ2-1, the V gene TRBV6-2 or TRBV6-3; D is uncertain. CDR3 length equals 16 residues. CDR1 is MNHEY and CDR2 is SVGEGT in the germline V gene. V was trimmed by 0 bases and J by 2 bases, leaving 11 bases between them. For the CDR3, the DNA is TGTGCCAGCAGTTACTCGATAAGGGTACCCTACAATGAGCAGTTCTTC. Translated, it gives CASSYSIRVPYNEQFF.

The rearrangement joins TRBV7-9 to TRBJ2-2, with TRBD2 matching 8 bases. Germline V lookup: CDR1 SEHNR, CDR2 FQNEAQ (reference sequence). V gave up 3 bases and J gave up 0 bases; unmatched junction bases: 0. The CDR3 loop spans 15 amino acids. The CDR3 coding sequence is TGTGCCAGCAGCTTGACTAGCGCGAACACCGGGGAGCTGTTTTTT. It is translated as CASSLTSANTGELFF. The variable domain in full, completed from reference TRBV7-9 and TRBJ2-2, reads DTGVSQNPRHKITKRGQNVTFRCDPISEHNRLYWYRQTLGQGPEFLTYFQNEAQLEKSRLLSDRFSAERPKGSFSTLEIQRTEQGDSAMYLCASSLTSANTGELFFGEGSRLTVL.

V gene TRBV7-9 combines with J gene TRBJ2-1; D is perhaps TRBD1 (6 bases). The CDR3 sequence is 10 residues long. The V gene's germline CDR1 is SEHNR and CDR2 FQNEAQ (reference sequence). The CDR3 spells CATGYNEQFF. The CDR3, as DNA: TGTGCTACAGGGTACAATGAGCAGTTCTTC.